This passage covers 18 T cell receptor beta chains from one sample sequenced in a study of cytotoxic CD8 clonotypes in ibrutinib-treated CLL (TCRdb year 2021). The intended sense of this specimen's time point label: approximately twelve months on ibrutinib. Preparation of the library involved the immunoSEQ multiplex PCR assay. TCRdb obtained this table from immuneACCESS and retained in-frame rearrangements with V and J assigned. These tables miss some clones; where compared with another copy, unresolved V genes account for less than half of the shortfall, and the remainder is unexplained. The sample profile shows 60,000 to 65,000 clones; less than 75% of them were found once. The leading ten clones occupy approximately 14% of the sample. The source material was PBMCs, sampled after 12 months of ibrutinib treatment. The receptors derive from a human donor with chronic lymphocytic leukemia.

The V call is TRBV15, the J call TRBJ2-6; 7 bases line up with TRBD1. CDR3 size: 15 residues. V lost 5 bases, J lost 4 bases, and 5 bases stayed unmatched. Per germline, CDR1 LNHNV and CDR2 YYDKDF (reference sequence). The CDR3, as DNA: TGTGCCACCAGCGCCCCGGGACAGGGGGCCAACGTCCTGACTTTC. Amino acid sequence: CATSAPGQGANVLTF.

The rearrangement links TRBV28 to TRBJ1-2; 7 bases map to TRBD1. The CDR3 contains 13 residues. From germline, CDR1 is MDHEN and CDR2 SYDVKM. Losses at the gene ends were 4 bases for V and 5 bases for J; bases not matched to a gene: 4. The CDR3 protein is CASSSTGWYGYTF. The CDR3 coding sequence is TGTGCCAGCAGTTCGACAGGGTGGTATGGCTACACCTTC.

This clone was recorded only once. V usage is TRBV6-5 and J usage is TRBJ1-4; 8 positions agree with TRBD1. CDR1 MNHEY and CDR2 SVGAGI come from the germline V gene. CDR3 length: 14 residues. V shed 0 bases and J 8 bases; nucleotides not matched to a gene: 2. CDR3 DNA: TGTGCCAGCAGTTACTCCCAGGGGGCCGAAAAACTGTTTTTT. It specifies CASSYSQGAEKLFF.

The sample holds many counts of this clone. The CDR3 bases are TGTGCCAGCAGTGAAACGGGAGAAGGGCCTCATCAGCCCCAGCATTTT. As protein: CASSETGEGPHQPQHF. The chain links TRBV28 to TRBJ1-5; D uncertain. V was shortened by 5 bases and J by 5 bases, with 19 bases between the two germline ends. In germline, CDR1 is MDHEN, CDR2 SYDVKM. CDR3 length: 16 residues. The full variable domain, its missing parts supplied by reference TRBV28 and TRBJ1-5, is DVKVTQSSRYLVKRTGEKVFLECVQDMDHENMFWYRQDPGLGLRLIYFSYDVKMKEKGDIPEGYSVSREKKERFSLILESASTNQTSMYLCASSETGEGPHQPQHFGDGTRLSIL.

The chain is built from TRBV6-1 and TRBJ1-5; 7 positions agree with TRBD1. CDR1 is MNHNS, CDR2 SASEGT, per germline. V lost 4 bases, J lost 4 bases, and 1 base stayed unmatched. CDR3 length equals 13 residues. The CDR3: CASSAGGNQPQHF. CDR3 nucleotides: TGTGCCAGCAGTGCAGGGGGAAATCAGCCCCAGCATTTT.

The gene calls are TRBV5-1 and TRBJ2-2; tentative D call: TRBD1 (6 bases). Trimming removed 3 bases at V and 4 bases at J, with 22 bases between. Germline CDR1 reads SGHRS; CDR2 reads YFSETQ. The CDR3 length is 18 residues. CDR3 DNA sequence: TGCGCCAGCAGCTCCTACCCGGTACAGGGCGTTTCCACCGGGGAGCTGTTTTTT. It encodes CASSSYPVQGVSTGELFF.

This clone came up a few times. The rearrangement uses TRBV28 and TRBJ2-3; D not certain. From germline, CDR1 is MDHEN and CDR2 SYDVKM. This CDR3 is built from 12 residues. Between the trimmed V and J ends, which lost 10 bases and 6 bases, there was a span of 14 bases. The chain's CDR3 is CATAPTTDTQYF. As DNA, the CDR3 is TGTGCCACCGCCCCGACAACCGATACGCAGTATTTT.

The rearrangement links TRBV5-1 to TRBJ2-2; TRBD2 aligns across 8 bases. V lost 4 bases and J lost 4; bases outside the gene matches: 3. The CDR3 has 14 residues. The germline V gene encodes CDR1 SGHRS and CDR2 YFSETQ. This CDR3 is CASSHRGGTGELFF. The CDR3 coding sequence is TGCGCCAGCAGCCACCGGGGGGGCACCGGGGAGCTGTTTTTT.

The rearrangement uses TRBV11-2 and TRBJ2-1; 8 nucleotides agree with TRBD2. The CDR3 loop spans 15 amino acids. Losses at the gene ends were 2 bases for V and 7 bases for J; bases not matched to a gene: 7. The germline V gene encodes CDR1 SGHAT and CDR2 FQNNGV. The CDR3 sequence: CASSLSPTSGNEQFF. CDR3 sequence (DNA): TGTGCCAGCAGCTTATCACCTACTAGCGGAAATGAGCAGTTCTTC. Together with reference TRBV11-2 and TRBJ2-1, the CDR3 gives the full variable domain: EAGVAQSPRYKIIEKRQSVAFWCNPISGHATLYWYQQILGQGPKLLIQFQNNGVVDDSQLPKDRFSAERLKGVDSTLKIQPAKLEDSAVYLCASSLSPTSGNEQFFGPGTRLTVL.

The chain carries TRBV7-2 and TRBJ1-5; D is undetermined. Trimming took 5 bases from V and 1 from J, leaving 12 bases between them. CDR3 length: 15 residues. Looked up from germline, CDR1 is SGHTA and CDR2 is FQGNSA. CDR3 protein: CASSANPGSNQPQHF. The CDR3, as DNA: TGTGCCAGCAGCGCCAATCCGGGGAGCAATCAGCCCCAGCATTTT.

For the CDR3, the DNA is TGTGCCAGCAGCTTGTTCGGAGGGCCGAACACCGGGGAGCTGTTTTTT. Protein sequence: CASSLFGGPNTGELFF. V usage is TRBV5-5 and J usage is TRBJ2-2; tentative D call: TRBD2 (6 bases). There are 16 residues in the CDR3. Germline CDR1 and CDR2: SGHKS and YYEKEE (reference sequence). Trimming took off 1 base at V and 0 bases at J, with 10 bases between the two ends.

The genes are TRBV5-4 and TRBJ2-1, with D unclear. V was trimmed by 4 bases and J by 7 bases, leaving 15 bases between them. The germline gives CDR1 SGHNT, CDR2 YYREEE (reference sequence). There are 14 residues in the CDR3. CDR3 sequence (DNA): TGTGCCAGCAGCCGTTCGGACCAGGAGAATGAGCAGTTCTTC. It yields the protein CASSRSDQENEQFF.

The chain recombines TRBV28 with TRBJ1-2; the D is unclear. V was trimmed by 3 bases and J by 0 bases, leaving 5 bases between them. CDR3 length: 13 residues. Looked up from germline, CDR1 is MDHEN and CDR2 is SYDVKM. Here the CDR3 DNA reads TGTGCCAGCAGTTTGGCGTCTAACTATGGCTACACCTTC. This gives the protein CASSLASNYGYTF.

The V and J genes are TRBV10-1 and TRBJ2-2, with D unclear. The CDR3 sequence is 12 residues long. The V end lost 9 bases, the J end lost 4 bases, and 9 bases lay between the germline ends. In germline, CDR1 is WNHNN, CDR2 SYGVQD (reference sequence). CDR3 residues: CASGPLTGELFF. CDR3 coding DNA: TGCGCCAGTGGACCCCTCACCGGGGAGCTGTTTTTT.

The genes are TRBV28 and TRBJ2-2; no firm D call. CDR3 length: 12 residues. The ends were cut back, 6 bases at V and 3 bases at J, with 5 bases in the middle. Germline V gives CDR1 MDHEN, CDR2 SYDVKM. For the CDR3, the DNA is TGTGCCAGCAGCAAAGACACCGGGGAGCTGTTTTTT. It specifies CASSKDTGELFF.

V gene TRBV7-2 combines with J gene TRBJ2-5; 9 nucleotides match TRBD1. The CDR3 sequence is 15 residues long. V dropped 5 bases and J dropped 7; count of bases not matched to a gene: 11. CDR1 SGHTA and CDR2 FQGNSA come from the germline V gene. The CDR3 region has the DNA TGTGCCAGCAGCCTCGGCGGGACAGGGAAGGCGACCCAGTACTTC. It specifies CASSLGGTGKATQYF.

The V call is TRBV6-1, the J call TRBJ1-2; D is possibly TRBD1 (5 bases). CDR1 and CDR2 (germline): MNHNS, SASEGT. Trimming cost V 4 bases and J 5 bases, with 20 bases left between them. The CDR3 sequence is 16 residues long. This CDR3 reads CASSASSGGTAYGYTF. The CDR3 DNA follows: TGTGCCAGCAGTGCCTCCTCCGGGGGGACGGCTTATGGCTACACCTTC.

This chain connects TRBV30 to TRBJ2-1; D is uncertain. This CDR3 region has 15 residues. Germline V gives CDR1 GTSNPN, CDR2 SVGIG (reference sequence). With 5 bases removed from V and 0 bases from J, the gap between germline ends came to 14 bases. DNA for the CDR3: TGTGCCTGGCAGTATCCTTGGAGCTCCTACAATGAGCAGTTCTTC. Translating it yields CAWQYPWSSYNEQFF.